The following is a TCR beta chain sequence with its context. Its matching antigen is unknown. CDR3 length: 14 residues. Germline V gene lookup returns CDR1 MGHRA and CDR2 YSYEKL. V was pared by 3 bases and J by 3 bases, with 12 bases between. Primers used in a second PCR of roughly 7 to 12 cycles were a sample-barcoded 5' primer and a J-beta primer mix. Every sample gave at least 2.5 million paired-end reads containing CDR3. From the 5' RACE reads, TCRdb called clonotypes with MiXCR, one entry per CDR3 protein. This sample carries about 570,000 distinct CDR3 sequences, roughly 28% of them seen once, and the ten largest clones take approximately 18%. The data are from a study of blood T cells in healthy people across ages. The overall study: Researchers report that template switching captured about one barcoded beta molecule per two T cells. Findings of the study overall: Comparison with aged donors showed that long-lived donors had more naive CD4+ cells and higher diversity. Unsorted PBMC material precluded a definitive naive versus antigen-experienced comparison.

This clonotype was sampled from a woman in her 70s in good health. Material for sequencing was blood. This chain links TRBV4-1 with TRBJ2-7; TRBD1 is a possible D gene (6 bases). CDR3 protein: CASSHQARGYEQYF. The CDR3 region has the DNA TGCGCCAGCAGCCACCAGGCCAGGGGCTACGAGCAGTACTTC.